These 6 T cell receptor beta chains were sequenced from one sample in a study of cytomegalovirus exposure and HLA in healthy donors. In the PCR, 60 Vbeta and 13 Jbeta primers were used. Generated by immunoSEQ multiplex PCR, the TCRdb table keeps only in-frame clones and is missing some. The sample holds more than 150,000 clones, about 80% seen once. Sequencing was done on a sample of PBMCs. These receptors were taken from a woman between 45 and 65 years old in good health and CMV-seropositive.

The chain uses TRBV27 and TRBJ1-1; TRBD1 is a possible D gene (6 bases). Trimming took 4 bases from V and 5 from J, leaving 14 bases between them. The CDR3 runs to 14 residues. CDR1 and CDR2 (germline): MNHEY, SMNVEV (reference sequence). This CDR3 is CASSSIGGGTEAFF. The CDR3 DNA is TGTGCCAGCAGTTCTATTGGGGGCGGGACTGAAGCTTTCTTT.

This clone was counted a few times. The CDR3 bases are TGCGCCAGCAGCCTAGGGACAGGTACTCCCATATGGGGCTACACCTTC. This translates into CASSLGTGTPIWGYTF. The V and J genes are TRBV4-3 and TRBJ1-2; TRBD1 aligns across 8 bases. Trimming at V came to 4 bases and at J to 8 bases, leaving 15 bases not matched to a gene. The CDR3 is 16 residues long. The germline gives CDR1 LGHNA, CDR2 YSLEER.

The chain joins TRBV7-2 to TRBJ1-6; the match to TRBD1 covers 7 bases. Trimming cost V 2 bases and J 7 bases; bases outside gene matches: 5. Germline values: CDR1 SGHTA, CDR2 FQGNSA. This CDR3 has 15 residues. CDR3 residues: CASSLLGGRNSPLHF. CDR3 DNA sequence: TGTGCCAGCAGCTTATTAGGGGGCAGGAATTCACCCCTCCACTTT.

The V and J genes are TRBV5-1 and TRBJ1-1; 10 nucleotides agree with TRBD1. CDR1 is SGHRS and CDR2 is YFSETQ in the germline V gene. Losses at the gene ends were 7 bases for V and 5 bases for J; bases not matched to a gene: 2. There are 12 residues in the CDR3. CDR3 coding DNA: TGCGCCAGCGGGACAGGGGAAACTGAAGCTTTCTTT. This sequence encodes CASGTGETEAFF.

V and J are TRBV11-2 and TRBJ2-7; TRBD1 matches 7 bases. Trimming cost V 4 bases and J 7 bases; bases outside gene matches: 13. Looked up from germline, CDR1 is SGHAT and CDR2 is FQNNGV. There are 15 residues in the CDR3. CDR3 coding DNA: TGTGCCAGCAGCTCGTACAGGGGCCGCGTGGGTGAGCAGTACTTC. It codes for CASSSYRGRVGEQYF. Combining the CDR3 with reference TRBV11-2 and TRBJ2-7 gives the whole variable domain EAGVAQSPRYKIIEKRQSVAFWCNPISGHATLYWYQQILGQGPKLLIQFQNNGVVDDSQLPKDRFSAERLKGVDSTLKIQPAKLEDSAVYLCASSSYRGRVGEQYFGPGTRLTVT.

Points on this clone: The sample has other DNA sequences that encode this CDR3 too. This chain links TRBV7-2 with TRBJ1-1, with TRBD1 identical over 7 bases. The germline V gene encodes CDR1 SGHTA and CDR2 FQGNSA. This CDR3 region has 14 residues. After removal of 5 bases from V and 5 bases from J, the junction contained 8 bases not matched to a gene. The CDR3 nucleotides read TGTGCCAGCAGCCCGCAGGGGGGCGGAACTGAAGCTTTCTTT. Protein product: CASSPQGGGTEAFF.